The present entry profiles one T cell receptor beta chain with its context. The specificity of this receptor is unknown. No base quality values were provided; no much bigger clone lies one nucleotide off. This sample was taken from a study of PD-1 blockade in classical Hodgkin lymphoma (dated by TCRdb to 2018 to 2021). In the study overall: Nivolumab dosing was 3 mg/kg intravenously every 2 weeks, continuing until either disease progression or unacceptable toxicity. The study used TCR beta sequencing and CyTOF to define a peripheral blood immune signature of response to PD-1 blockade in classical Hodgkin lymphoma. On the study overall, not on this receptor specifically: Baseline diversity similar to that of newly diagnosed patients was observed in trial patients achieving complete response, whereas significantly lower diversity was observed in partial responders and progressors. Only a single clinical trial cohort was studied, and what caused the repertoire differences, possibly disease activity or prior therapy, remained undefined. A significant rise by C4D1 was seen in CD4+ but not CD8+ TCR diversity (p=0.0027 vs p=0.16), with the rise being most apparent in complete responders (p=0.02). Diversity was lower in patients who began nivolumab less than 1 year after ASCT, so these patients were left out of later analyses to avoid confounding by immune reconstitution. Baseline TCR diversity was reported to be lower in newly diagnosed patients than in healthy donors and to be lower still in relapsed/refractory patients.

The time point label here, explained by the study, means: cycle 1 day 1 (C1D1), immediately before nivolumab initiation. All trial patients had relapsed after autologous stem cell transplantation, with cohorts A, B and C differing in prior brentuximab vedotin exposure. The trial cohort comprised 60 or so patients with relapsed/refractory classical Hodgkin lymphoma whose best overall responses were complete response, partial response or progressive disease. Trial patients were treated with single-agent nivolumab in the multi-cohort phase II CheckMate 205 trial. An independent review committee assessed best overall response using the 2007 International Working Group response criteria. Trial PBMCs were obtained immediately prior to nivolumab initiation (C1D1) and on therapy at cycle 2 day 1 and cycle 4 day 1. Peripheral blood was collected in 8 mL Vacutainer Cell Preparation Tubes, from which PBMCs were isolated by centrifugation and then cryopreserved.

CDR1 and CDR2 (MNHNY, SVGAGI) derive from the germline V gene (reference sequence). From the cysteine up to the phenylalanine, the CDR3 has a length of 15 residues. Only CDR3 DNA is held: 45 bases, read in frame from base 1. The trim is 0 bases for V and 1 base for J, with a gap of 6 bases between the germline ends. The Qiagen DNeasy kit was used to extract genomic DNA from unsorted PBMCs and from the negatively selected CD4+ and CD8+ fractions. TCR beta CDR3 regions were amplified by immunoSEQ multiplex PCR using primers annealing to V and J segments. A synthetic immune receptor repertoire was used to minimize amplification bias, and any remaining bias was removed computationally after sequencing. On the authors' methods: Custom Python scripts were used to quantify repertoire diversity as the Shannon entropy index. Unsorted, CD4+ and CD8+ repertoires were analyzed separately, except in combined analyses where CD4+ and CD8+ sequences were merged in silico. Clonal expansion was defined as a frequency increase of at least 2-fold after treatment compared with C1D1, and clones undetected at baseline were assigned a pseudocount of 0.5. Singleton clones were defined as clones with 0 or 1 copy at C1D1, and non-singleton clones were defined as clones with 2 or more copies. Clones expanded in unsorted samples were labelled as CD4+, CD8+ or unknown by matching protein sequences in sorted samples from the same patient. Wilcoxon tests on paired samples were used to test changes in diversity from C1D1 to C4D1. TCRdb limited this immuneACCESS table to in-frame rearrangements with V and J called. A share of clones is missing; checked studies link under half to unresolved V genes, and the rest is unexplained. That table furnishes V, J and clone size, whereas the DNA furnished D and trimming. The sample data list just over 60,000 clones, and about 91% of these were observed just once. Roughly an eighth of the sample belongs to the ten largest clones.

This receptor was identified in a human donor with classical Hodgkin lymphoma. This specimen was peripheral blood mononuclear cells (PBMCs), taken at baseline. Here the chain combines TRBV6-6 and TRBJ2-2; the D gene is not confidently resolved. The sequenced DNA is TGTGCCAGCAGTTACTCGAAGGGGAACACCGGGGAGCTGTTTTTT. This yields the protein CASSYSKGNTGELFF.